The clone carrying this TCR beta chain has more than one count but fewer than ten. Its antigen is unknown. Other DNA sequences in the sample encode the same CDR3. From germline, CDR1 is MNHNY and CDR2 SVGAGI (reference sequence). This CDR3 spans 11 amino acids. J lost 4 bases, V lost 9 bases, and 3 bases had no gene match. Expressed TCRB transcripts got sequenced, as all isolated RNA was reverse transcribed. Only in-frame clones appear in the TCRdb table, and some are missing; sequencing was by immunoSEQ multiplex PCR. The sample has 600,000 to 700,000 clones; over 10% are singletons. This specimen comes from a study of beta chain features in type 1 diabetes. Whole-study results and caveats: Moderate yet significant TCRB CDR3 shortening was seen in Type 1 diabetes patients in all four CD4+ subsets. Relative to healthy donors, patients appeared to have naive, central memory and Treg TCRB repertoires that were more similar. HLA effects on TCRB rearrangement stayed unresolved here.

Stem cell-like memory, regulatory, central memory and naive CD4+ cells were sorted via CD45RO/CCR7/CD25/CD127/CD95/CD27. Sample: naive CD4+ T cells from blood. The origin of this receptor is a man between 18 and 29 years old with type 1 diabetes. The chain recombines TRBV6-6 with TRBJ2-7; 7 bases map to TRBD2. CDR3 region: CASSGGYEQYF. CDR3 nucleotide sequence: TGTGCCAGTTCCGGGGGGTACGAGCAGTACTTC.